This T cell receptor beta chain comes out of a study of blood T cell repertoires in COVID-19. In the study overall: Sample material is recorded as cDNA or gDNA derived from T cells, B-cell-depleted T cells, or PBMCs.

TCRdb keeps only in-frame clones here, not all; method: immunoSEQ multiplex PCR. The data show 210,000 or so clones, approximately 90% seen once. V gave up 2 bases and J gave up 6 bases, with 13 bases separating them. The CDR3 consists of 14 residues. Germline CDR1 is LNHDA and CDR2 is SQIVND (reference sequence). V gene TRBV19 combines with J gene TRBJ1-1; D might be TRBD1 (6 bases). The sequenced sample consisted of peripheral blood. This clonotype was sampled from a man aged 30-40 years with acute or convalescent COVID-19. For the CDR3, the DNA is TGTGCCAGTAGTATAAACAGGGTAGGAGCTGAAGCTTTCTTT. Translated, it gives CASSINRVGAEAFF.